The 18 T cell receptor beta chains below all came from one sample that was sequenced in a study of a mutant IDH1 vaccine in newly diagnosed glioma (dated by TCRdb to the early 2020s). The receptor library was made with the immunoSEQ multiplex PCR assay. TCRdb limited this immuneACCESS table to in-frame rearrangements with V and J called. A share of clones is missing; checked studies link under half to unresolved V genes, and the rest is unexplained. Here the sample has roughly 70,000 clones; roughly 84% occur a single time. The ten largest clonotypes hold about 14% of the sample. These receptors lack a known antigen. What the time point label conveys for this sample: week 23, last vaccination. Every vaccine dose consisted of 300 ug of a 20-mer mutant IDH1 peptide in Montanide, administered subcutaneously together with topical imiquimod. The specimen comprised PBMCs, sampled from a glioma patient whose treatment included an IDH1 peptide vaccine. These receptors were taken from a man younger than 35 with glioma.

The CDR3 region has the DNA TGTGCCAGCAGCGTCGATCCCTCCCGGGACACGAAGAGCTCTGGGGCCAACGTCCTGACTTTC. Protein product: CASSVDPSRDTKSSGANVLTF. The chain is built from TRBV9 and TRBJ2-6, with D perhaps TRBD1 (6 bases). The CDR3 runs to 21 residues. The germline V and J ends were trimmed by 2 bases and 0 bases, with 24 bases remaining between them. CDR1 and CDR2 (germline): SGDLS, YYNGEE.

DNA for the CDR3: TGTGCCAGCAGTTTATCGGAGGGGCAGGAACAAGAGACCCAGTACTTC. It translates to CASSLSEGQEQETQYF. V and J are TRBV28 and TRBJ2-5, with D possibly matching TRBD2 (6 bases). In germline, CDR1 is MDHEN, CDR2 SYDVKM. Trimming left V 1 base short and J 2 bases short, with 14 bases between. The CDR3 has 16 residues.

The genes are TRBV2 and TRBJ2-1, with 8 bases lining up with TRBD1. The junction had 5 bases not matched to a gene; V was cut back by 6 bases and J by 7 bases. This CDR3 region has 13 residues. Germline loops: CDR1 SNHLY, CDR2 FYNNEI. CDR3 DNA sequence: TGTGCCAGCAGCCAGGACAGGGATAATGAGCAGTTCTTC. Protein: CASSQDRDNEQFF.

This clone was seen a few times. The CDR3 spells CASSEQGNTEAFF. DNA of the CDR3: TGCGCCAGCAGCGAACAGGGAAACACTGAAGCTTTCTTT. The genes are TRBV5-1 and TRBJ1-1, with D perhaps TRBD1 (6 bases). This CDR3 spans 13 amino acids. The V end lost 4 bases, the J end lost 2 bases, and 9 bases lay between the germline ends. The V gene's germline CDR1 is SGHRS and CDR2 YFSETQ.

J is TRBJ1-2 and V is TRBV4-1; D is unclear. The CDR3 has 13 residues. The germline V gene encodes CDR1 MGHRA and CDR2 YSYEKL. Trimming took 3 bases from V and 4 from J, leaving 9 bases between them. DNA for the CDR3: TGCGCCAGCAGCCATGGTTCAGCCTATGGCTACACCTTC. Protein product: CASSHGSAYGYTF.

This clone was counted between two and nine times. The rearrangement uses TRBV11-1 and TRBJ2-3; 11 positions match TRBD1. J lost 4 bases, V lost 3 bases, and 0 bases had no gene match. Per germline, CDR1 SGHAT and CDR2 FQDESV (reference sequence). The CDR3 contains 14 residues. As DNA, the CDR3 is TGTGCCAGCAGCTTGGGACAGGGGGCAGATACGCAGTATTTT. Translation: CASSLGQGADTQYF.

This chain uses TRBV7-3 with TRBJ2-7, with 11 positions matching TRBD2. CDR3 length equals 15 residues. The germline V gene has CDR1 SGHTA and CDR2 FQGTGA. V shed 4 bases, J shed 4 bases, and the junction held 6 bases outside the gene matches. CDR3: CASSSPGLAAYEQYF. CDR3 in DNA: TGTGCCAGCAGCTCGCCGGGACTAGCGGCGTACGAGCAGTACTTC. Complete variable domain (other parts from reference TRBV7-3 and TRBJ2-7): GAGVSQTPSNKVTEKGKYVELRCDPISGHTALYWYRQSLGQGPEFLIYFQGTGAADDSGLPNDRFFAVRPEGSVSTLKIQRTERGDSAVYLCASSSPGLAAYEQYFGPGTRLTVT.

The V and J genes are TRBV5-1 and TRBJ2-1; 9 positions agree with TRBD2. The length of the CDR3 is 18 residues. Germline V CDR1 and CDR2: SGHRS, YFSETQ. V was clipped by 0 bases and J by 2 bases; unmatched bases: 9. CDR3 in DNA: TGCGCCAGCAGCTTGGCCTTCTTTAGCGGGGGCCCCTACAATGAGCAGTTCTTC. Translation: CASSLAFFSGGPYNEQFF.

The chain is built from TRBV4-3 and TRBJ1-1, with unresolved D. Trimming left V 0 bases short and J 0 bases short, with 8 bases between. In germline, CDR1 is LGHNA, CDR2 YSLEER. This CDR3 comprises 15 residues. CDR3 coding DNA: TGCGCCAGCAGCCAAGAGGCCCTTTTGAACACTGAAGCTTTCTTT. It encodes CASSQEALLNTEAFF.

The chain joins TRBV5-1 to TRBJ2-1; tentatively, D is TRBD1 (5 bases). There are 13 residues in the CDR3. Per germline, CDR1 SGHRS and CDR2 YFSETQ. Trimming pared 0 bases from V and 10 bases from J, leaving 11 bases between. In nucleotides, the CDR3 is TGCGCCAGCAGCTTGGCAGGGTTTCGGGAGCAGTTCTTC. This encodes CASSLAGFREQFF.

This clone was recorded a few times. The chain employs TRBV6-1 and TRBJ1-5; D may be TRBD1 (5 bases). Germline CDR1 reads MNHNS; CDR2 reads SASEGT. This CDR3 has 15 amino acids. Trimming removed 2 bases from V and 2 bases from J, with 10 bases in between. This CDR3 reads CASSEHQGGNQPQHF. The CDR3 nucleotides read TGTGCCAGCAGTGAACATCAGGGTGGCAATCAGCCCCAGCATTTT.

This clone is a singleton in its sample. The chain couples TRBV27 to TRBJ1-3; 7 bases fit TRBD1. The CDR3 is made up of 15 amino acids. CDR1 and CDR2 (germline): MNHEY, SMNVEV (reference sequence). V gave up 5 bases and J gave up 3 bases; unmatched junction bases: 7. In DNA, the CDR3 is TGTGCCAGCAGTCTAGAGGGGGCAGGTGGAAACACCATATATTTT. This gives the protein CASSLEGAGGNTIYF.

This chain connects TRBV28 to TRBJ2-7; 7 nucleotides align to TRBD1. This CDR3 is 16 amino acids long. Germline assignment: CDR1 MDHEN and CDR2 SYDVKM. With 7 bases clipped from V and 4 bases from J, the junction kept 16 bases outside the gene matches. CDR3 in DNA: TGTGCCAGCACCTCTTATACAGGGGCCTCGACGTACGAGCAGTACTTC. As protein: CASTSYTGASTYEQYF.

The chain joins TRBV10-3 to TRBJ2-2, with D possibly being TRBD1 or TRBD2 (5 bases each). V was clipped by 6 bases and J by 4 bases, with 18 bases between them. CDR3 length: 16 amino acids. The germline CDR1 and CDR2 sequences are ENHRY and SYGVKD. The CDR3 spells CAIRVEDGAFTGELFF. The CDR3 DNA sequence: TGTGCCATCAGAGTTGAGGACGGGGCGTTCACCGGGGAGCTGTTTTTT.

V and J are TRBV5-1 and TRBJ2-1, with D possibly matching TRBD2 (7 bases). The V end was cut by 5 bases, the J end by 3 bases, with 18 bases between. Per the germline V gene, CDR1 is SGHRS and CDR2 is YFSETQ. The CDR3 runs to 16 residues. CDR3 protein: CASSPGGGGHYNEQFF. DNA of the CDR3: TGCGCCAGCAGTCCGGGGGGCGGGGGCCACTACAATGAGCAGTTCTTC.

The rearrangement links TRBV19 to TRBJ2-1; D not certain. This CDR3 spans 16 amino acids. Germline CDR1 LNHDA, CDR2 SQIVND (reference sequence). Trimming cost V 1 base and J 9 bases, with 19 bases left between them. As DNA, the CDR3 is TGTGCCAGTAGTATAGGGAGCTTTAGATCGCTAACTGAGCAGTTCTTC. Protein product: CASSIGSFRSLTEQFF.

This chain uses TRBV6-5 with TRBJ1-2; D may be TRBD1 (5 bases). The V gene's germline CDR1 is MNHEY and CDR2 SVGAGI. CDR3 length: 15 amino acids. The V and J ends lost 5 bases and 4 bases respectively, with 17 bases between them. The CDR3 DNA reads as TGTGCCAGCAGTAACCTTGCGGGACCGCCCTATGGCTACACCTTC. Encoded protein: CASSNLAGPPYGYTF.

The rearrangement joins TRBV7-8 to TRBJ2-2; D remains unclear. V was cut by 5 bases and J by 5 bases, with 12 bases left in between. The CDR3 is made up of 14 amino acids. Germline-derived CDR1 and CDR2 are SGHVS and FQNEAQ. CDR3 sequence reads: CASSTTWATGELFF. The CDR3 DNA reads TGTGCCAGCAGCACAACCTGGGCGACCGGGGAGCTGTTTTTT.